These 14 T cell receptor beta chains originate from one sample sequenced in a study of cytomegalovirus exposure and HLA in healthy donors. Generated by immunoSEQ multiplex PCR, the TCRdb table keeps only in-frame clones and is missing some. The sample consists of roughly 250,000 clones, about 83% of them appearing once. Sequencing was done on a sample of PBMCs. The receptors come from a man between 18 and 35 years old in good health and CMV-seronegative.

This clone turned up a few times. The chain joins TRBV7-9 to TRBJ2-7; D is uncertain. The V end was cut by 3 bases, the J end by 1 base, with 4 bases between. The CDR3 extends over 12 amino acids. Germline loops: CDR1 SEHNR, CDR2 FQNEAQ (reference sequence). DNA for the CDR3: TGTGCCAGCAGCTTGCGTTCCTACGAGCAGTACTTC. This gives the protein CASSLRSYEQYF.

About this clone: One base away lies a much larger clone, so this may be a sequencing read error. The V call is TRBV27, the J call TRBJ1-2; D not certain. The CDR3 runs 12 residues. The V end lost 2 bases, the J end lost 4 bases, and 5 bases lay between the germline ends. Germline V gene lookup returns CDR1 MNHEY and CDR2 SMNVEV (reference sequence). CDR3 DNA: TGTGCCAGCAGTTTAGCAGGCTATGGCTACACCTTC. Its translation: CASSLAGYGYTF.

The chain carries TRBV2 and TRBJ1-1; TRBD1 matches at 9 bases. CDR1 and CDR2 from the germline V gene are SNHLY and FYNNEI. The V segment lost 9 bases and the J segment 1 base; nucleotides outside the gene matches: 6. The CDR3 sequence is 14 residues long. For the CDR3, the DNA is TGTGCCAGGAGGACAGGGGCTTCGAACACTGAAGCTTTCTTT. Its protein product is CARRTGASNTEAFF.

CDR3 sequence reads: CASSVRAIDEQYF. The CDR3 region has the DNA TGTGCCAGCAGCGTCAGGGCAATTGACGAGCAGTACTTC. The chain couples TRBV9 to TRBJ2-7; D might be TRBD1 (5 bases). Germline V gives CDR1 SGDLS, CDR2 YYNGEE. Trimming cost V 2 bases and J 5 bases, with 11 bases left between them. The CDR3 totals 13 residues.

CDR3 sequence reads: CASSLILAGPTDTQYF. DNA for the CDR3: TGCGCCAGCAGCTTGATCCTAGCGGGACCTACGGATACGCAGTATTTT. The chain employs TRBV5-1 and TRBJ2-3; 9 nucleotides agree with TRBD2. Germline assignment: CDR1 SGHRS and CDR2 YFSETQ. V was clipped by 1 base and J by 6 bases; unmatched bases: 9. CDR3 length: 16 residues.

The chain couples TRBV25-1 to TRBJ2-1; 8 bases match TRBD2. This CDR3 has 16 amino acids. Germline V gene data show CDR1 as MGHDK and CDR2 as SYGVNS. V shed 0 bases and J 4 bases; nucleotides not matched to a gene: 5. CDR3 DNA sequence: TGTGCCAGCAGTGAATATGAATTAGCGGGATACAATGAGCAGTTCTTC. Amino acids: CASSEYELAGYNEQFF. The variable domain in full, completed from reference TRBV25-1 and TRBJ2-1, reads EADIYQTPRYLVIGTGKKITLECSQTMGHDKMYWYQQDPGMELHLIHYSYGVNSTEKGDLSSESTVSRIRTEHFPLTLESARPSHTSQYLCASSEYELAGYNEQFFGPGTRLTVL.

This chain uses TRBV30 with TRBJ1-1; tentatively, D is TRBD1 (6 bases). This CDR3 is 15 amino acids long. Germline CDR1 GTSNPN, CDR2 SVGIG (reference sequence). As DNA, the CDR3 is TGTGCTTCTATACCCCGGGACAAAGGGCACACTGAAGCTTTCTTT. Translating gives CASIPRDKGHTEAFF.

The chain uses TRBV4-3 and TRBJ1-6, with a tentative D call TRBD1 (6 bases). Trimming took 2 bases from V and 7 from J, leaving 15 bases between them. CDR3 length: 16 residues. CDR1 and CDR2 from the germline V gene are LGHNA and YSLEER. DNA for the CDR3: TGCGCCAGCAGCCAATCCCCAAGGGGGTTGAATTCACCCCTCCACTTT. Its protein product is CASSQSPRGLNSPLHF.

The V call is TRBV14, the J call TRBJ1-2; TRBD1 agrees at 7 bases. V lost 5 bases and J lost 7; bases outside the gene matches: 10. CDR3 length: 14 amino acids. Germline CDR1 is SGHDN and CDR2 is FVKESK. The CDR3 is CASSALGGASGYTF. The CDR3 coding sequence is TGTGCCAGCAGCGCCCTAGGGGGCGCGAGTGGCTACACCTTC.

CDR3 amino acids: CASGSTGDSPLHF. The CDR3 DNA is TGTGCCAGTGGGAGTACAGGGGACTCACCCCTCCACTTT. J is TRBJ1-6 and V is TRBV19; 7 bases line up with TRBD1. The germline gives CDR1 LNHDA, CDR2 SQIVND (reference sequence). The CDR3 is 13 residues long. V trimming: 8 bases; J trimming: 10 bases; junction bases outside the gene matches: 8.

This chain uses TRBV11-2 with TRBJ2-7; 10 positions match TRBD2. After removal of 7 bases from V and 5 bases from J, the junction contained 17 bases not matched to a gene. Germline loops: CDR1 SGHAT, CDR2 FQNNGV. CDR3 length equals 17 residues. The CDR3 sequence is CASTKYGLAGVYHEQYF. The CDR3 DNA is TGTGCCAGCACCAAATACGGTCTAGCGGGGGTGTACCACGAGCAGTACTTC.

V and J are TRBV6-5 and TRBJ2-7, with 7 bases lining up with TRBD2. There are 13 residues in the CDR3. The V gene's germline CDR1 is MNHEY and CDR2 SVGAGI. The junction had 9 bases not matched to a gene; V was cut back by 7 bases and J by 6 bases. The CDR3 nucleotides are TGTGCCAGCAATCCCACCCCTAGCGGCGAGCAGTACTTC. Translation: CASNPTPSGEQYF.

As for this clone: One junction end does not reproduce the germline sequence, and a read error may be involved. V gene TRBV7-9 combines with J gene TRBJ1-2; a weak D match, TRBD1 (5 bases). The CDR3 is 18 amino acids. CDR1 and CDR2 (germline): SEHNR, FQNEAQ (reference sequence). CDR3 coding DNA: TGTGCCAGCAGCCTGGAACCCTCCCGACAGTTTAGGTCTTATGACTACACCTTC. This translates into CASSLEPSRQFRSYDYTF.

This rearrangement joins TRBV18 to TRBJ2-7; 10 bases agree with TRBD1. The CDR3 totals 15 residues. J lost 6 bases, V lost 5 bases, and 10 bases had no gene match. CDR1 KGHSH and CDR2 LQKENI come from the germline V gene. This CDR3 is CASSSPDRGPLEQYF. The CDR3 DNA sequence: TGTGCCAGCTCATCGCCTGACAGGGGGCCTCTCGAGCAGTACTTC.